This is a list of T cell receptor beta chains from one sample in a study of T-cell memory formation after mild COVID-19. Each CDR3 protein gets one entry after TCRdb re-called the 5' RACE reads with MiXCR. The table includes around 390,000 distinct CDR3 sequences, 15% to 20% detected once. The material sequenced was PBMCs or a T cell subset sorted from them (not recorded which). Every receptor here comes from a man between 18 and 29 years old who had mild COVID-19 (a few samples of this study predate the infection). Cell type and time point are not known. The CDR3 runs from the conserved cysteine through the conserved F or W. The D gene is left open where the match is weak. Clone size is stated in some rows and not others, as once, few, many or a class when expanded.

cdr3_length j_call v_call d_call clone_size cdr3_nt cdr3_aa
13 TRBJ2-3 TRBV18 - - TGTGCCAGCTCATCCGACAGGACAGATACGCAGTATTTT CASSSDRTDTQYF
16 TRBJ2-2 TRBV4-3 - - TGCGCCAGCAGCCAAGATCGGGGCAGGGGATCCGGGGAGCTGATTTTT CASSQDRGRGSGELIF
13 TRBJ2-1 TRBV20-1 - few TGCAGTGCTAGCTCGACGACCAACAATGAGCAGTTCTTC CSASSTTNNEQFF
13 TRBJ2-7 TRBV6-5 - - TGTGCCAGCAGTTACGGGGGTTACGACGAGCAGTACTTC CASSYGGYDEQYF
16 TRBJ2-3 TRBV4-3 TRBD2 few TGCGCCAGCAGCCCCTGGGTAACTAGCGGGGGGGATACGCAGTATTTT CASSPWVTSGGDTQYF
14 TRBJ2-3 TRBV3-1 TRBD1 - TGTGCCAGCCGTTCGACGACTACCGGGACAGCGCAGTATTTT CASRSTTTGTAQYF
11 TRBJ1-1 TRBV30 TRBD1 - TGTGCCTGGGACAGGGTAACTGAAGCTTTCTTT CAWDRVTEAFF
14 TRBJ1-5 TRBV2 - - TGTGCCAGCAGTACTACAGGTTACGGGCAGCCCCAGCATTTT CASSTTGYGQPQHF
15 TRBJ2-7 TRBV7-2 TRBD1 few TGTGCCAGCAGCACCCGACAGGGGTCGACCTACGAGCAGTACTTC CASSTRQGSTYEQYF
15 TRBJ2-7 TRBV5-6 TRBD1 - TGTGCCAGCAGCTTGAACCCAGGGGGCTCCTACGAGCAGTACTTC CASSLNPGGSYEQYF
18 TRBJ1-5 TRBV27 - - TGTGCCAGCAGTTTGCGGCCCTCAGGAACAAATAGCAATCAGCCCCAGCATTTT CASSLRPSGTNSNQPQHF
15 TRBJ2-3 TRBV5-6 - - TGTGCCAGCAGCGGTCCCTCTGCTAGCACAGATACGCAGTATTTT CASSGPSASTDTQYF
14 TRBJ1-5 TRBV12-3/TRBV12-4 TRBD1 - TGTGCCAGCAGTGCGACAGGGTGGAAGCAGCCCCAGCATTTT CASSATGWKQPQHF
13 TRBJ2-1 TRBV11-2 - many TGTGCCAGCATAAAAGGGGGATACAATGAGCAGTTCTTC CASIKGGYNEQFF
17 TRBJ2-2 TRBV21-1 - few TGTGCCAGCAGCAAAGTGGAGACAGGGTTAGACACCGGGGAGCTGTTTTTT CASSKVETGLDTGELFF
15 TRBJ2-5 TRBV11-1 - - TGTGCCAGCAGCTGGTGGGGAGCGGCCCAAGAGACCCAGTACTTC CASSWWGAAQETQYF
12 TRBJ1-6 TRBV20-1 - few TGCAGTGCCATAGGGGGTAATTCACCCCTCCACTTT CSAIGGNSPLHF
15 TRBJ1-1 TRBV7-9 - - TGTGCCAGCAGCTTAGTAGTGGTCGGTGACACTGAAGCTTTCTTT CASSLVVVGDTEAFF
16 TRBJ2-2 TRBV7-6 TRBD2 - TGTGCCAGCAGCTTAGGGCCTAGCGGGGGCACCGGGGAGCTGTTTTTT CASSLGPSGGTGELFF
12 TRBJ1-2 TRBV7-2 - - TGTGCCAGCAGCTTAGTGGCAGTTGGCTACACCTTC CASSLVAVGYTF